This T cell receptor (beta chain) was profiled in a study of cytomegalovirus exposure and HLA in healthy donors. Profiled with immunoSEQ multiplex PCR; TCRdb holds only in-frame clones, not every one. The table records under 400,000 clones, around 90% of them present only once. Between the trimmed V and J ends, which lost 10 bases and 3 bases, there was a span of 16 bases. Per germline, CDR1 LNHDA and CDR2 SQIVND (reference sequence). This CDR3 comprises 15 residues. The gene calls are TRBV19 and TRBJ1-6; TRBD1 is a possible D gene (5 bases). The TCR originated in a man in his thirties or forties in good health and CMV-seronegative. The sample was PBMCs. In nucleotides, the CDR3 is TGTGCCACCCAATACCAGGACAACTATAATTCACCCCTCCACTTT. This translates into CATQYQDNYNSPLHF.